This T cell receptor (beta chain) was identified in a study of shared clonotypes between healthy human individuals. Naive CD8 isolation took CD45RO-negative cells positively selected for CCR7 and excluded terminally differentiated effector memory CD45RA+ cells. The donors were adults (healthy and HIV-negative) with no recent acute infections or vaccinations. From germline, CDR1 is MGHRA and CDR2 YSYEKL. There are 15 residues in the CDR3. V lost 4 bases to trimming and J lost 3 bases, with 15 bases between them. This clone was observed a single time. Only in-frame clones appear in the TCRdb table, and some are missing; sequencing was by immunoSEQ multiplex PCR. This table holds about 2.1 million clones, just over 90% found once.

This clonotype was sampled from a man aged 18-30 years in good health. Some clones in this sample may be carry-over from other donors' samples. The J gene is TRBJ2-5, the V gene TRBV4-1; D uncertain. The sample taken for sequencing was naive CD8+ T cells from PBMCs. The CDR3 DNA is TGCGCCAGCAGCCCTGGGCAAGGGCGAGAAGAGACCCAGTACTTC. This codes for CASSPGQGREETQYF.